The source of this T cell receptor beta chain is a study of cytomegalovirus exposure and HLA in healthy donors. Background on the study: A preliminary data release comprised about 85 million unique TCRs obtained from HLA-typed donors.

Study results and limitations: Common viral pathogens (according to a later analysis) appeared linked to several of the most significant clusters.

The CDR3 covers 15 residues. The germline CDR1 and CDR2 sequences are SGDLS and YYNGEE. V shed 0 bases and J 5 bases; nucleotides not matched to a gene: 3. PCR primers comprised 60 Vbeta and 13 Jbeta primers. Some clones are missing from TCRdb's copy, which holds only in-frame ones; the method was immunoSEQ multiplex PCR. The profile shows 100,000 or so clones, approximately 68% of them singletons. In regard to this clone: Its specificity is unknown.

The receptor's source is a woman aged 18-29 years in good health and CMV-seropositive. The chain recombines TRBV9 with TRBJ2-1; 9 positions match TRBD2. Specimen: PBMCs. CDR3 protein: CASSVVEREDNEQFF. In DNA, the CDR3 is TGTGCCAGCAGCGTAGTCGAGCGGGAGGACAATGAGCAGTTCTTC.